A single sample gave rise to the 8 T cell receptor beta chains below, sequenced in a study of control samples from healthy donors and cancer patients. Profiled with immunoSEQ multiplex PCR; TCRdb holds only in-frame clones, not every one. The table shows some 410,000 clones, with about nine tenths occurring only once. Specimen: PBMCs. The receptors stem from a middle-aged man with head and neck cancer.

There are a few counts of this clone. The rearrangement uses TRBV6-5 and TRBJ2-3, with TRBD2 matching over 13 bases. The CDR3 sequence is 15 residues long. Germline CDR1 is MNHEY and CDR2 is SVGAGI. Trimming took 7 bases from V and 4 from J; bases not matched to a gene: 5. The CDR3 spells CASTGTSGIPDTQYF. The CDR3, as DNA: TGTGCCAGCACGGGGACTAGCGGGATCCCAGATACGCAGTATTTT.

This rearrangement joins TRBV19 to TRBJ2-4; 7 bases fit TRBD1. Germline V gene data show CDR1 as LNHDA and CDR2 as SQIVND (reference sequence). The CDR3 extends over 16 amino acids. V dropped 4 bases and J dropped 0; count of bases not matched to a gene: 6. The chain's CDR3 is CASSSWTGPAKNIQYF. CDR3 bases: TGTGCCAGTAGTAGCTGGACAGGACCAGCCAAAAACATTCAGTACTTC.

V and J are TRBV5-1 and TRBJ2-1, with D possibly matching TRBD2 (5 bases). This CDR3 has 14 amino acids. Trimming cost V 1 base and J 8 bases, with 13 bases left between them. Germline values: CDR1 SGHRS, CDR2 YFSETQ. The CDR3: CASSLWVGADEQFF. In DNA form, the CDR3 reads TGCGCCAGCAGCTTGTGGGTGGGAGCTGATGAGCAGTTCTTC.

The chain is built from TRBV6-5 and TRBJ1-4, with TRBD1 matching 8 bases. Unmatched junction bases numbered 10, after V lost 2 bases and J lost 8 bases. Germline values: CDR1 MNHEY, CDR2 SVGAGI. This CDR3 has 16 amino acids. This CDR3 is CASSYGTGTFIEKLFF. The CDR3 DNA is TGTGCCAGCAGTTACGGGACAGGCACCTTTATAGAAAAACTGTTTTTT.

J is TRBJ1-1 and V is TRBV2; TRBD1 might be the D (5 bases). The V end lost 7 bases, the J end lost 1 base, and 13 bases lay between the germline ends. In germline, CDR1 is SNHLY, CDR2 FYNNEI. The CDR3 is 14 residues long. CDR3 in amino acids: CASTRGTGNTEAFF. CDR3 in DNA: TGTGCCAGCACCCGGGGGACGGGGAACACTGAAGCTTTCTTT.

J is TRBJ1-1 and V is TRBV12-5; TRBD1 matches at 8 bases. Germline trimming cut 4 bases from V and 10 bases from J; bases unmatched to any gene: 2. This CDR3 has 11 amino acids. Germline-derived CDR1 and CDR2 are LGHNT and FRNRAP. DNA for the CDR3: TGTGCTAGTGGTTCCGGGACAGGAGCTTTCTTT. Translating it yields CASGSGTGAFF.

This rearrangement joins TRBV28 to TRBJ2-5, with 11 bases fitting TRBD1. Germline V gene sequence: CDR1 MDHEN, CDR2 SYDVKM. CDR3 length: 15 residues. J lost 5 bases, V lost 6 bases, and 8 bases had no gene match. DNA of the CDR3: TGTGCCAGCAGCTCGTGGACAGGGGGCAGTGAGACCCAGTACTTC. Translating it yields CASSSWTGGSETQYF.

V gene TRBV6-2 or TRBV6-3 combines with J gene TRBJ1-1; no clear D. V was cut by 0 bases and J by 3 bases, with 14 bases left in between. The CDR3 totals 16 residues. The V gene's germline CDR1 is MNHEY and CDR2 SVGEGT. CDR3 region: CASSYSTGWRDTEAFF. In DNA, the CDR3 is TGTGCCAGCAGTTACTCGACGGGTTGGCGGGACACTGAAGCTTTCTTT.